This TCR beta chain was sequenced during a study of control samples from healthy donors and cancer patients. Per the germline V gene, CDR1 is SGHTA and CDR2 is FQGNSA. Trimming took 1 base from V and 11 from J, leaving 18 bases between them. CDR3 length: 16 amino acids. Produced via immunoSEQ multiplex PCR; TCRdb's table is partial and in-frame only. The data show around 100,000 clones, more than 75% seen once. Sequenced material: blood. The V call is TRBV7-2, the J call TRBJ1-6; no reliable D call. The clonotype comes from a woman aged 45-59 years in good health. CDR3 DNA sequence: TGTGCCAGCAGCTTAGGAGATCCGTCCTTCTGGGCACCCCTCCACTTT. Translation gives CASSLGDPSFWAPLHF.